The 3 T cell receptor beta chains below all came from one sample that was sequenced in a study of blood T cell repertoires in COVID-19. The table came from immunoSEQ multiplex PCR; TCRdb's copy has only in-frame clones and leaves some out. The sample has approximately 300,000 clones, 75% to 90% seen once. Sequenced sample: PBMCs or T cells enriched from blood (not recorded which). These receptor sequences come from a man between 60 and 75 years old who had recovered from COVID-19.

As for this clone: Other DNA variants within this sample encode the same CDR3. The chain is built from TRBV18 and TRBJ1-5; no definite D call. This CDR3 contains 13 residues. V gave up 1 base and J gave up 4 bases, with 5 bases separating them. Germline V gene sequence: CDR1 KGHSH, CDR2 LQKENI. The CDR3 sequence is CASSPRGNQPQHF. The CDR3 nucleotides read TGTGCCAGCTCACCACGCGGGAATCAGCCCCAGCATTTT.

V gene TRBV7-9 combines with J gene TRBJ2-5; TRBD1 aligns across 8 bases. V was pared by 1 base and J by 4 bases, with 8 bases of the junction left unmatched. The germline V gene has CDR1 SEHNR and CDR2 FQNEAQ (reference sequence). The CDR3 contains 16 residues. The CDR3 is CASSLGAGQVGETQYF. CDR3 coding DNA: TGTGCCAGCAGCTTAGGCGCGGGACAGGTAGGAGAGACCCAGTACTTC.

The chain combines TRBV7-9 with TRBJ1-1; 7 positions agree with TRBD1. The CDR3 length is 15 residues. Germline V gene sequence: CDR1 SEHNR, CDR2 FQNEAQ (reference sequence). Losses at the gene ends were 2 bases for V and 1 base for J; bases not matched to a gene: 4. CDR3 amino acids: CASSLSGQPNTEAFF. Here the CDR3 DNA reads TGTGCCAGCAGCTTATCGGGACAGCCGAACACTGAAGCTTTCTTT.